Below, 27 T cell receptor beta chains from the same sample are listed, as sequenced in a study of T cell responses to AZD1222 COVID-19 vaccine. The method was immunoSEQ multiplex PCR; TCRdb's version includes in-frame clones alone and lacks a portion of them. Of about 18,000 clones listed, 85% to 90% are singletons. The input for sequencing was peripheral blood, taken 28 days after the second AZD1222 dose. The receptor source for this set is an adult who received the AZD1222 COVID-19 vaccine.

V gene TRBV6-5 combines with J gene TRBJ2-1, with TRBD1 as a possible D gene (6 bases). The V gene's germline CDR1 is MNHEY and CDR2 SVGAGI. Trimming cost V 11 bases and J 7 bases, with 18 bases left between them. The CDR3 extends over 13 amino acids. CDR3 in DNA: TGTGCCTCACTATGGGGGCCTGGAAATGAGCAGTTCTTC. This codes for CASLWGPGNEQFF.

The chain is built from TRBV21-1 and TRBJ2-7; the DNA was not compared with TRBD1, the D call given in the table. TRBV21-1 is assigned pseudogene status. CDR3 length equals 15 residues. The CDR3 spells CARGNGRQGSYEQYV. The CDR3 bases are TGTGCCAGGGGAAATGGACGACAGGGATCTTACGAGCAGTACGTC.

The V and J genes are TRBV18 and TRBJ2-5, with D possibly being TRBD1 (6 bases). The CDR3 is 15 residues long. CDR1 is KGHSH, CDR2 LQKENI, per germline. The ends were cut back, 6 bases at V and 6 bases at J, with 20 bases in the middle. CDR3: CASSQSLTGGKTQYF. The CDR3 DNA reads TGTGCCAGCTCCCAAAGTTTGACAGGAGGAAAGACCCAGTACTTC.

This clone showed up just once. This sequence joins TRBV28 and TRBJ1-1, with no clear D. V was pared by 2 bases and J by 3 bases, with 4 bases between. The CDR3 consists of 12 residues. The germline CDR1 and CDR2 sequences are MDHEN and SYDVKM. As DNA, the CDR3 is TGTGCCAGCAGTTTAAGCTACACTGAAGCTTTCTTT. Protein: CASSLSYTEAFF.

V usage is TRBV28 and J usage is TRBJ2-7; a possible D gene is TRBD1 (6 bases). CDR3 length: 12 amino acids. The V end lost 4 bases, the J end lost 5 bases, and 9 bases lay between the germline ends. Germline CDR1 is MDHEN and CDR2 is SYDVKM. The CDR3 nucleotides read TGTGCCAGCAGTTCTCAGGGGCACGAGCAGTACGTC. It is translated as CASSSQGHEQYV.

The V call is TRBV4-1, the J call TRBJ2-7; 7 bases are shared with TRBD1. The CDR3 spans 14 residues. J lost 7 bases, V lost 5 bases, and 11 bases had no gene match. Germline loops: CDR1 MGHRA, CDR2 YSYEKL. In DNA form, the CDR3 reads TGCGCCAGCAGCGCCACAGGGGAATCGAGAGAGCAGTACTTC. This sequence encodes CASSATGESREQYF.

This clone has only one observation. This chain joins TRBV27 and TRBJ1-6, with 7 nucleotides matching TRBD1. V shed 5 bases and J 9 bases; nucleotides not matched to a gene: 10. CDR1 is MNHEY, CDR2 SMNVEV, per germline (reference sequence). This CDR3 is 15 amino acids long. CDR3 region: CASSARTGSPSPLHF. CDR3 nucleotides: TGTGCCAGCAGTGCTCGGACAGGTAGTCCTTCACCCCTCCACTTT.

The table lists this clone with a count of one. The rearrangement links TRBV9 to TRBJ2-1; the D is unclear. CDR1 SGDLS and CDR2 YYNGEE come from the germline V gene. CDR3 length: 13 amino acids. Trimming took 4 bases from V and 6 from J, leaving 11 bases between them. Written as DNA, the CDR3 is TGTGCCAGCAGCATATCGTCGACCAATGAGCAGTTCTTC. As protein: CASSISSTNEQFF.

In its sample, this clone was seen once. The CDR3 spells CASSYRDRVYEQYF. Written as DNA, the CDR3 is TGTGCCAGCAGTTACCGTGACAGAGTCTACGAGCAGTACTTC. The V call is TRBV6-5, the J call TRBJ2-7; D may be TRBD1 (5 bases). This CDR3 has 14 amino acids. Trimming took off 2 bases at V and 3 bases at J, with 11 bases between the two ends. Germline V gene lookup returns CDR1 MNHEY and CDR2 SVGAGI.

The chain couples TRBV5-1 to TRBJ1-1; D gene unclear. The germline CDR1 and CDR2 sequences are SGHRS and YFSETQ. The CDR3 length is 14 residues. The V end lost 1 base, the J end lost 1 base, and 8 bases lay between the germline ends. CDR3 loop: CASSLSSSNTEAFF. DNA of the CDR3: TGCGCCAGCAGCTTGTCCAGTTCGAACACTGAAGCTTTCTTT.

The chain employs TRBV10-3 and TRBJ2-5; possibly TRBD2 for D (5 bases). Germline CDR1 ENHRY, CDR2 SYGVKD. The V and J ends lost 6 bases and 3 bases respectively, with 11 bases between them. The CDR3 has 13 residues. CDR3 DNA: TGTGCCATCAGGAAGCGGTTAGAAGAGACCCAGTACTTC. Amino acids: CAIRKRLEETQYF.

The chain's CDR3 is CASSPLGGNTGELFF. CDR3 sequence (DNA): TGTGCCAGCAGCCCTTTAGGGGGGAACACCGGGGAGCTGTTTTTT. V is TRBV5-4 and J is TRBJ2-2; a possible D gene is TRBD1 (6 bases). There are 15 residues in the CDR3. Germline V lookup: CDR1 SGHNT, CDR2 YYREEE (reference sequence). V shed 4 bases and J shed 1 base, with 11 bases lying between them.

The V and J genes are TRBV3-1 (or the pseudogene TRBV3-2) and TRBJ2-7, with D perhaps TRBD1 (6 bases). Trimming removed 1 base at V and 1 base at J, with 11 bases between. CDR1 and CDR2 from the germline V gene are LGHDT and YNNKEL (reference sequence). This CDR3 region has 15 residues. DNA of the CDR3: TGTGCCAGCAGCCAAGGGGCGGACAGTTCCTACGAGCAGTACTTC. It encodes CASSQGADSSYEQYF.

The chain combines TRBV24-1 with TRBJ2-1; D is unresolved. V was clipped by 3 bases and J by 10 bases, with 9 bases between them. This CDR3 spans 12 amino acids. Germline lookup yields CDR1 KGHDR and CDR2 SFDVKD. The CDR3 loop reads CATSDTRREQFF. CDR3 bases: TGTGCCACCAGTGATACCCGGAGAGAGCAGTTCTTC.

This clone was counted a single time. The rearrangement uses TRBV7-9 and TRBJ1-6, with no clear D. Germline CDR1 reads SEHNR; CDR2 reads FQNEAQ (reference sequence). CDR3 length equals 13 residues. The V end was cut by 5 bases, the J end by 10 bases, with 12 bases between. The DNA of the CDR3 is TGTGCCAGCAGCCTAGTAGGGTTCTCACCCCTCCACTTT. This translates into CASSLVGFSPLHF.

V usage is TRBV7-9 and J usage is TRBJ1-4, with 7 bases lining up with TRBD1. J gave up 8 bases and V 5 bases, and 8 bases lay outside the gene matches. Germline V gene data show CDR1 as SEHNR and CDR2 as FQNEAQ (reference sequence). The CDR3 loop spans 14 amino acids. The CDR3 nucleotides are TGTGCCAGCAGCCCCCGAGGGGGCTGGGAAAAACTGTTTTTT. It yields the protein CASSPRGGWEKLFF.

In nucleotides, the CDR3 is TGTGCCAGCAGTGAAGCCACAGGGGCGTACTACGAGCAGTACTTC. As protein: CASSEATGAYYEQYF. The rearrangement links TRBV6-1 to TRBJ2-7; 7 nucleotides align to TRBD1. V dropped 0 bases and J dropped 3; count of bases not matched to a gene: 5. The length of the CDR3 is 15 residues. CDR1 MNHNS and CDR2 SASEGT come from the germline V gene.

The chain employs TRBV5-1 and TRBJ2-7; unclear D gene. The CDR3 consists of 12 residues. Per the germline V gene, CDR1 is SGHRS and CDR2 is YFSETQ. V was cut by 4 bases and J by 0 bases, with 5 bases left in between. The CDR3 bases are TGCGCCAGCAGCCTAAGCTCCTACGAGCAGTACGTC. Protein product: CASSLSSYEQYV.

The rearrangement links TRBV5-1 to TRBJ2-2; D is unresolved. V was clipped by 0 bases and J by 4 bases, with 4 bases between them. The CDR3 loop spans 13 amino acids. CDR1 is SGHRS, CDR2 YFSETQ, per germline. Here the CDR3 reads CASSLASTGELFF. CDR3 coding DNA: TGCGCCAGCAGCTTGGCAAGCACCGGGGAGCTGTTTTTT.

The chain links TRBV30 to TRBJ2-2, with a possible D match to TRBD1 (5 bases). This CDR3 spans 13 amino acids. With 0 bases removed from V and 6 bases from J, the gap between germline ends came to 8 bases. The germline gives CDR1 GTSNPN, CDR2 SVGIG (reference sequence). The CDR3: CAWSVQGAGELFF. The DNA for the CDR3 is TGTGCCTGGAGTGTACAAGGGGCCGGGGAGCTGTTTTTT.

This clone came up once. The chain joins TRBV2 to TRBJ2-1; 9 bases agree with TRBD1. The germline gives CDR1 SNHLY, CDR2 FYNNEI. The CDR3 extends over 15 amino acids. J was trimmed by 7 bases and V by 3 bases; bases with no gene match: 7. The CDR3 region has the DNA TGTGCCAGCAGTGACGAGACAGGGGGATTAAATGAGCAGTTCTTC. Protein product: CASSDETGGLNEQFF.

V and J are TRBV21-1 and TRBJ2-1; the D call TRBD2 from the table was never checked on the DNA. TRBV21-1 constitutes a pseudogene. The CDR3 sequence is 15 residues long. CDR3 in amino acids: CASSSGTSGDNEQFF. For the CDR3, the DNA is TGTGCCAGCAGCTCCGGGACTAGCGGCGACAATGAGCAGTTCTTC.

The gene calls are TRBV11-1 and TRBJ2-1; 7 bases are a match to TRBD2. Trimming removed 5 bases from V and 9 bases from J; junction bases left unmatched: 13. The germline V gene encodes CDR1 SGHAT and CDR2 FQDESV (reference sequence). CDR3 size: 15 residues. This CDR3 is CASSHSGEGGAEQFF. CDR3 nucleotide sequence: TGTGCCAGCAGCCACTCGGGGGAGGGAGGCGCTGAGCAGTTCTTC.

V is TRBV10-3 and J is TRBJ2-3, with TRBD1 as a possible D gene (6 bases). CDR3 size: 15 residues. The germline V gene has CDR1 ENHRY and CDR2 SYGVKD. V lost 3 bases, J lost 7 bases, and 17 bases lay in between. The CDR3 is CAISDYDRRTYTQYF. CDR3 nucleotide sequence: TGTGCCATCAGTGATTACGACAGGCGCACTTATACGCAGTATTTT.

This clone was seen a few times. The chain uses TRBV28 and TRBJ2-1, with TRBD2 matching 9 bases. Germline values: CDR1 MDHEN, CDR2 SYDVKM. V lost 2 bases, J lost 7 bases, and 3 bases stayed unmatched. This CDR3 comprises 14 residues. CDR3 region: CASSLGGRGNEQFF. The CDR3 nucleotides read TGTGCCAGCAGTTTAGGCGGGAGGGGGAATGAGCAGTTCTTC.

This chain links TRBV15 with TRBJ2-7, with D unclear. Germline V gene lookup returns CDR1 LNHNV and CDR2 YYDKDF (reference sequence). The CDR3 is 13 residues long. Trimming removed 5 bases at V and 2 bases at J, with 10 bases between. This CDR3 is CATSPRRTYEQYV. The CDR3 DNA follows: TGTGCCACCAGCCCACGGCGAACCTACGAGCAGTACGTC.

The chain combines TRBV7-8 with TRBJ2-7; no clear D gene. The CDR3 extends over 14 amino acids. Germline-derived CDR1 and CDR2 are SGHVS and FQNEAQ. Between the trimmed V and J ends, which lost 1 base and 1 base, there was a span of 8 bases. Here the CDR3 reads CASSLGELSYEQYF. The DNA for the CDR3 is TGTGCCAGCAGCTTAGGGGAATTGTCCTACGAGCAGTACTTC.